This T cell receptor (beta chain) was recorded in a study of T cell clonality in common variable immunodeficiency. Study-level results: What drives increased CVID clonality needs T cell subpopulation sequencing. Common variable immunodeficiency TCR beta sequences reportedly had fewer deletions and N-nucleotide insertions. Shared TCRbeta clones were fewer between CVID subjects than controls.

CDR1 and CDR2 (germline): SNHLY, FYNNEI. V shed 6 bases, J shed 8 bases, and the junction held 8 bases outside the gene matches. The CDR3 runs 15 residues. The table came from immunoSEQ multiplex PCR; TCRdb's copy has only in-frame clones and leaves some out. The sample is made up of about 28,000 clones, none counted only once. This clone was counted at least ten times. Its antigen is as yet unknown. The read ends 3 residues before the CDR3 terminus; that terminus is restored from the germline J gene. Reduced serum IgG, IgA and/or IgM plus specific antibody deficiency defined CVID. Both groups were predominantly of Caucasian heritage.

The receptor was derived from a human donor with common variable immunodeficiency. The sequenced sample consisted of peripheral blood mononuclear cells. This chain links TRBV2 with TRBJ2-1; 12 bases line up with TRBD2. The CDR3 loop reads CASRRTSGTWDEQFF. CDR3 DNA (partial): TGTGCCAGCAGGCGGACTAGCGGGACTTGGGATGAG.